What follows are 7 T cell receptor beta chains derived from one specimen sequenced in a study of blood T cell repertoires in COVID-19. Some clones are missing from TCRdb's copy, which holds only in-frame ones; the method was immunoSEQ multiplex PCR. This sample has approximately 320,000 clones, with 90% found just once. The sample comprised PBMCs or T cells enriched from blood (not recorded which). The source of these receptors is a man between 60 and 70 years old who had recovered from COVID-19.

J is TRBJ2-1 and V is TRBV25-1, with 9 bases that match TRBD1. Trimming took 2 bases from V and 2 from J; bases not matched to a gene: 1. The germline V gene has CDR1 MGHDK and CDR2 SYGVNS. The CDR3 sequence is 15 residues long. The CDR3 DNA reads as TGTGCCAGCAGTGAAGGACAGGGGACCTACAATGAGCAGTTCTTC. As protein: CASSEGQGTYNEQFF.

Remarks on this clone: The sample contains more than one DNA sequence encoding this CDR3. This CDR3 is CASSRGQNSNQPQHF. The CDR3 DNA follows: TGTGCCAGTAGTAGGGGACAGAATAGCAATCAGCCCCAGCATTTT. This chain connects TRBV19 to TRBJ1-5; TRBD1 matches 7 bases. This CDR3 comprises 15 residues. V lost 4 bases, J lost 0 bases, and 3 bases stayed unmatched. The germline CDR1 and CDR2 sequences are LNHDA and SQIVND (reference sequence).

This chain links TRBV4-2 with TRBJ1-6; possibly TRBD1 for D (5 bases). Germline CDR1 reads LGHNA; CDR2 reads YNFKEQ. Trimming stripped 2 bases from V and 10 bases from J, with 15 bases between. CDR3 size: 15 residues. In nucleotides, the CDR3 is TGTGCCAGCAGCCAACCCGGGCAGGGCGGATCACCCCTCCACTTT. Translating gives CASSQPGQGGSPLHF.

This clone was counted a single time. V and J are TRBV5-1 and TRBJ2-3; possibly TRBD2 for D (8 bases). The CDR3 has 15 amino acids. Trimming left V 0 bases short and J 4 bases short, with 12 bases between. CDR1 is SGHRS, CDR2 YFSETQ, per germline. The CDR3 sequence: CASSLVGRGPDTQYF. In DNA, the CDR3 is TGCGCCAGCAGCTTGGTCGGGAGGGGGCCAGATACGCAGTATTTT.

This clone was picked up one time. CDR3 in amino acids: CSVGDSSEKLFF. The CDR3 DNA sequence: TGCAGCGTTGGGGACAGTTCTGAAAAACTGTTTTTT. The chain carries TRBV29-1 and TRBJ1-4, with TRBD1 matching over 7 bases. CDR1 is SQVTM and CDR2 is ANQGSEA in the germline V gene. There are 12 residues in the CDR3. The V segment lost 4 bases and the J segment 7 bases; nucleotides outside the gene matches: 3.

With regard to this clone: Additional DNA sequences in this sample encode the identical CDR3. CDR3: CATRGQGAVGELFF. For the CDR3, the DNA is TGTGCCACCCGGGGACAGGGGGCTGTTGGGGAGCTGTTTTTT. The V and J genes are TRBV24-1 and TRBJ2-2; 12 nucleotides match TRBD1. From germline, CDR1 is KGHDR and CDR2 SFDVKD. Trimming removed 9 bases from V and 8 bases from J; junction bases left unmatched: 6. The CDR3 spans 14 residues.

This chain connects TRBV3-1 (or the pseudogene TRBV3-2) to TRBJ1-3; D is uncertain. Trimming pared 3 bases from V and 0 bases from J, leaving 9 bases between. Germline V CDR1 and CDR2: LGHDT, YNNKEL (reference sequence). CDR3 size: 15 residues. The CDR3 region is CASSQIPSSGNTIYF. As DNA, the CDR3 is TGTGCCAGCAGCCAGATACCCAGCTCTGGAAACACCATATATTTT.